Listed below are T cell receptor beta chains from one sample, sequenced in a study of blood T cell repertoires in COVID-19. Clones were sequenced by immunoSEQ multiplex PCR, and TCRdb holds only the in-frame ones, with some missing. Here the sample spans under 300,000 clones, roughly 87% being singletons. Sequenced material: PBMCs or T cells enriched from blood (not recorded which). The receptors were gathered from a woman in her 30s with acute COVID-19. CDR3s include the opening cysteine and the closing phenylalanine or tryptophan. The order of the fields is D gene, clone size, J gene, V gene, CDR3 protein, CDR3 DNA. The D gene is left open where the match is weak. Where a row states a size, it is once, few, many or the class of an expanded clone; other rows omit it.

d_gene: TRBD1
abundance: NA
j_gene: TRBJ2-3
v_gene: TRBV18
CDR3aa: CASSPGQTTSTDTQYF
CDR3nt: TGTGCCAGCTCACCGGGACAGACGACTAGCACAGATACGCAGTATTTT

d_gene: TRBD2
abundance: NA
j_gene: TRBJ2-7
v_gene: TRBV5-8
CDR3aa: CASSLSGLAGVLDEQYF
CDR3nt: TGTGCCAGCAGCCTTAGCGGGCTAGCGGGAGTCTTGGACGAGCAGTACTTC

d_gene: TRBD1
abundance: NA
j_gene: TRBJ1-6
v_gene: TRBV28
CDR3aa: CASSGTGGGPPLHF
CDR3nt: TGTGCCAGCAGTGGGACAGGGGGCGGTCCACCCCTCCACTTT

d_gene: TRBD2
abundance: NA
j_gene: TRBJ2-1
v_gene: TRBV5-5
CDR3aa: CASSRGLAGGPYEQFF
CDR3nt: TGTGCCAGCAGCAGAGGACTAGCGGGGGGGCCCTATGAGCAGTTCTTC

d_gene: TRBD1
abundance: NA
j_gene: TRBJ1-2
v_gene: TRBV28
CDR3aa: CASSLGSGTGALSGYTF
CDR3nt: TGTGCCAGCAGTTTAGGCTCCGGGACAGGGGCATTATCGGGCTACACCTTC

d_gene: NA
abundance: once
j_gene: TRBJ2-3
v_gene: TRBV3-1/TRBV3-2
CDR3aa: CASSARGGVTDTQYF
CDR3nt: TGTGCCAGCAGCGCCCGGGGCGGGGTGACAGATACGCAGTATTTT

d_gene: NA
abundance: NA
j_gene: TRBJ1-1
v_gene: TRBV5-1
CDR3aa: CASSSTDLNTEAFF
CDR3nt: TGCGCCAGCAGCTCGACAGACCTGAACACTGAAGCTTTCTTT

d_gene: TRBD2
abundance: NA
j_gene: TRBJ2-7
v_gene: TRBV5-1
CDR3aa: CASSREGYEQYF
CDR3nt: TGCGCCAGCAGCCGGGAGGGGTACGAGCAGTACTTC

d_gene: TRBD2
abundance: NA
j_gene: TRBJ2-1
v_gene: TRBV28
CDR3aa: CASSLLASGSYNEQFF
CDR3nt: TGTGCCAGCAGTTTATTGGCTAGCGGATCCTACAATGAGCAGTTCTTC

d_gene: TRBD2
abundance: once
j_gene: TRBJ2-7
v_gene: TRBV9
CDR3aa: CASSVGEGFSYEQYF
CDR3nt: TGTGCCAGCAGCGTAGGGGAGGGCTTCTCCTACGAGCAGTACTTC

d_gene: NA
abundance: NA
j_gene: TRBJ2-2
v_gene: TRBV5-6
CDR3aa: CASSLPGDTGELFF
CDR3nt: TGTGCCAGCAGCTTGCCAGGGGACACCGGGGAGCTGTTTTTT

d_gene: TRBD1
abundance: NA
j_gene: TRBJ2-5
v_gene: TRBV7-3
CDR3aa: CASSWGGQGAGETQYF
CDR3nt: TGTGCCAGCAGCTGGGGTGGACAGGGGGCCGGAGAGACCCAGTACTTC

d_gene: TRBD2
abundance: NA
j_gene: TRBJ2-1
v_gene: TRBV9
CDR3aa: CASSVALRTSGRGVYNPNEQFF
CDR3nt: TGTGCCAGCAGCGTAGCGCTACGGACTAGCGGGAGAGGGGTCTACAATCCCAATGAGCAGTTCTTC

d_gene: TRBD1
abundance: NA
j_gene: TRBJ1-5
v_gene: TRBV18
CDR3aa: CASSPPGQGVRNQPQHF
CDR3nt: TGTGCCAGCTCACCACCGGGACAGGGGGTTCGCAATCAGCCCCAGCATTTT

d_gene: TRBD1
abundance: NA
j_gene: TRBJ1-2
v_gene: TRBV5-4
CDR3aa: CASSPRDRFSNYGYTF
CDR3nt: TGTGCCAGCAGCCCGCGGGACAGATTTTCTAACTATGGCTACACCTTC

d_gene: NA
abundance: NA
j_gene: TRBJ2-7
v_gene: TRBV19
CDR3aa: CASSATGSYEQYF
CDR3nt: TGTGCCAGTAGCGCCACAGGTTCCTACGAGCAGTACTTC

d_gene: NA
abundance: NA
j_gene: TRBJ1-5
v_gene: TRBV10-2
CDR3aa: CASSDIYNQPQHF
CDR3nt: TGCGCCAGCAGTGACATCTACAATCAGCCCCAGCATTTT

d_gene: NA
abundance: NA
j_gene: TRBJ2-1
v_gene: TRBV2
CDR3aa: CASSVGQADNEQFF
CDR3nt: TGTGCCAGCAGTGTGGGGCAGGCCGACAATGAGCAGTTCTTC

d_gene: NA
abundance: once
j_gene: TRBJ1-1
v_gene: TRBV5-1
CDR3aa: CASSYGTLNTEAFF
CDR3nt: TGCGCCAGCAGCTACGGGACATTGAACACTGAAGCTTTCTTT

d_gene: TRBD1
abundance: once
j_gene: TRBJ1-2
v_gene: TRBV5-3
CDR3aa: CARRGGQRNYGYTF
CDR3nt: TGTGCCAGAAGGGGGGGACAGAGGAACTATGGCTACACCTTC

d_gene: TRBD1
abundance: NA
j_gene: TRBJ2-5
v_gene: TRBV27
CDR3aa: CASSSRGRRETQYF
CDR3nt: TGTGCCAGCAGTTCCAGGGGGCGCAGGGAGACCCAGTACTTC

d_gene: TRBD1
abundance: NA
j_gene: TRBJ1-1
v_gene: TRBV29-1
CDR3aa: CSVARTGGSEAFF
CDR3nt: TGCAGCGTTGCACGGACAGGGGGCTCTGAAGCTTTCTTT

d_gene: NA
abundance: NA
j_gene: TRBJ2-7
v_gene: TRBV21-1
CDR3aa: CASSNLTAYEQYF
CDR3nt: TGTGCCAGCAGCAACCTTACAGCTTACGAGCAGTACTTC

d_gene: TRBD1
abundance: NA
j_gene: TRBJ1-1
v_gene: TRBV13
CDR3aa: CASRLNPRTGANTEAFF
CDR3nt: TGTGCCAGCAGGCTTAACCCGCGGACAGGCGCGAACACTGAAGCTTTCTTT

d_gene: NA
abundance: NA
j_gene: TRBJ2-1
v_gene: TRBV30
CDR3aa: CAWGDSFSYNEQFF
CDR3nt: TGTGCCTGGGGAGACAGTTTCTCCTACAATGAGCAGTTCTTC

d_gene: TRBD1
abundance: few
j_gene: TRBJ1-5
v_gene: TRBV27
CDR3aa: CASSLRAGTVINQPQHF
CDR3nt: TGTGCCAGCAGTTTACGGGCCGGGACAGTGATCAATCAGCCCCAGCATTTT

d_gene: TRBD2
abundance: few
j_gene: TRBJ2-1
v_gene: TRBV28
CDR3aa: CASSRGGSIENEQFF
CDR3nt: TGTGCCAGCAGTAGAGGCGGGAGTATTGAGAATGAGCAGTTCTTC

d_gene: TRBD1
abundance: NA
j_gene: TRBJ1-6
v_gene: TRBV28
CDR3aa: CASRLQGARRNSPLHF
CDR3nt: TGTGCCAGCAGGTTACAGGGGGCAAGGCGGAATTCACCCCTCCACTTT

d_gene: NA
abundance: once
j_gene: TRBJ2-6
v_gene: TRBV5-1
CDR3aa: CASSLEGTPGANVLTF
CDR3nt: TGCGCCAGCAGCTTGGAGGGGACTCCTGGGGCCAACGTCCTGACTTTC

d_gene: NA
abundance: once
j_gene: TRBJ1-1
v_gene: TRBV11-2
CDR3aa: CASSPVSGGPNTEAFF
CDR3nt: TGTGCCAGCAGCCCCGTGTCGGGGGGGCCTAACACTGAAGCTTTCTTT

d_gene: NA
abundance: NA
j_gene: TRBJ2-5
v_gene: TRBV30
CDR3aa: CAWMALGANGETQYF
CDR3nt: TGTGCCTGGATGGCGTTGGGGGCAAATGGAGAGACCCAGTACTTC

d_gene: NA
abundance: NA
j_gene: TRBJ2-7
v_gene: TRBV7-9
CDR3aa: CASSEQGSHEQYF
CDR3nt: TGTGCCAGCAGCGAACAGGGCTCCCACGAGCAGTACTTC

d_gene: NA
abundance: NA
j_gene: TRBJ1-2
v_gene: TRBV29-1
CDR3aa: CSVEDPNQDYGYTF
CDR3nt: TGCAGCGTTGAAGATCCCAACCAGGACTATGGCTACACCTTC

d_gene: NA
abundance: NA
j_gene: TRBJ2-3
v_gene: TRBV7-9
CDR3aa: CASSLGGASTDTQYF
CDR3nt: TGTGCCAGCAGCTTAGGCGGGGCTAGCACAGATACGCAGTATTTT

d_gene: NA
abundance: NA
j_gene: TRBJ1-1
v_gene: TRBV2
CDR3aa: CASSEAKGLNTEAFF
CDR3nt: TGTGCCAGCAGTGAAGCCAAGGGGCTGAACACTGAAGCTTTCTTT

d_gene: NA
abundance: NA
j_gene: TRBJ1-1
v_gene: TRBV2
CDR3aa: CASTDLGQFASAEAFF
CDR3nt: TGTGCCAGCACAGACTTAGGACAGTTTGCTTCGGCTGAAGCTTTCTTT

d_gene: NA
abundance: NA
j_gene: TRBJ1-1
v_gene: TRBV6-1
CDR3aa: CASSEMANMNTEAFF
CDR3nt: TGTGCCAGCAGTGAAATGGCAAATATGAACACTGAAGCTTTCTTT

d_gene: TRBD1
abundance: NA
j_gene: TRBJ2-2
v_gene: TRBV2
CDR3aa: CASSENRGVRTGELFF
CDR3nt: TGTGCCAGCAGCGAGAACAGGGGGGTAAGGACCGGGGAGCTGTTTTTT

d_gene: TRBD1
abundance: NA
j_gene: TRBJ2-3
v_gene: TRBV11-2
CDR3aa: CASSPGTGWNTDTQYF
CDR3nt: TGTGCCAGCAGCCCCGGGACAGGTTGGAACACAGATACGCAGTATTTT

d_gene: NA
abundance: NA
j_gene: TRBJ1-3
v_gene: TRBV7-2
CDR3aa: CASSLTGIAGSGNTIYF
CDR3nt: TGTGCCAGCAGCTTAACGGGGATAGCAGGCTCTGGAAACACCATATATTTT

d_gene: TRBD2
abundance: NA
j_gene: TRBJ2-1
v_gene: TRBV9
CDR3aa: CASSPAGGRDEQFF
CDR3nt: TGTGCCAGCAGTCCGGCGGGGGGCCGGGATGAGCAGTTCTTC

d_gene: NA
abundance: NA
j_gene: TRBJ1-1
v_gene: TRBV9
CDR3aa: CASGHPNTEAFF
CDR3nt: TGTGCCTCGGGACACCCGAACACTGAAGCTTTCTTT

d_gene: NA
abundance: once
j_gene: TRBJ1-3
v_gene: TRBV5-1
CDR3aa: CASSLSDIDNTIYF
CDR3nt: TGCGCCAGCAGCTTGAGTGACATTGATAACACCATATATTTT

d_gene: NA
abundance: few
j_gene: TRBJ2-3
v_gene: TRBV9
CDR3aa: CASSRGTSSTDTQYF
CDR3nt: TGTGCCAGCAGCCGTGGGACTTCTAGCACAGATACGCAGTATTTT

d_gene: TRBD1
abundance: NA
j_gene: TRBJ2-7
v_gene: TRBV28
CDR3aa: CASSYRRDRDSEQYF
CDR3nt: TGTGCCAGCAGTTATCGCCGGGACAGGGATAGCGAGCAGTACTTC

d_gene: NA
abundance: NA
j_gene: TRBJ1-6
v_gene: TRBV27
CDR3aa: CASRRSNNSPLHF
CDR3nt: TGTGCCAGCAGGAGATCAAATAATTCACCCCTCCACTTT

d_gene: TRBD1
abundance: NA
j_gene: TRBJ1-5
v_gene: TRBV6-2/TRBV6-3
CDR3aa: CASSSGTGVIRSNQPQHF
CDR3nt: TGTGCCAGCAGTTCCGGGACAGGGGTTATCAGAAGCAATCAGCCCCAGCATTTT

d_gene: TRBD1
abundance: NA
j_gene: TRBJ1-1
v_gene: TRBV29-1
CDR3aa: CSARTGISDEAFF
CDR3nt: TGCAGCGCCCGGACAGGGATTAGTGATGAAGCTTTCTTT

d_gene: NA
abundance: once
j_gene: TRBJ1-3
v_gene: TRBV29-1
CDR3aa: CSGLTGNTIYF
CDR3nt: TGCAGTGGGCTTACTGGAAACACCATATATTTT

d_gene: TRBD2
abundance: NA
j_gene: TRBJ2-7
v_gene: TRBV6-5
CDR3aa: CASRPPGTSGREQYF
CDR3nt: TGTGCCAGCAGGCCTCCCGGGACTAGCGGGCGCGAGCAGTACTTC

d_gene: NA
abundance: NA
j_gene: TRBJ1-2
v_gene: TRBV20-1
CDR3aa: CSASYARQGGIGYTF
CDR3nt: TGCAGTGCTAGTTATGCTAGGCAAGGGGGAATCGGCTACACCTTC